This T cell receptor (beta chain) was documented in a study (dated by TCRdb to the mid-2010s). The study in broad terms: The study set out to test whether tumor-infiltrating Tregs in breast cancer get recruited from blood Tregs or are instead converted in situ from other CD4+ T cell subsets. Broad study findings and their caveats: Tumor-infiltrating Treg TCR alpha and beta sequences overlapped most with tumor naive CD4+ T cells, then with blood naive CD4+ T cells. The validation in the larger cohort was limited to a single TCR beta V-J rearrangement instead of whole repertoires. In terms of TCR gene usage, tumor memory CD4+ T cells clustered together with blood and lymph node memory CD4+ cells, as well as with lymph node naive CD4+ cells.

The germline V gene provides CDR1 MNHEY and CDR2 SVGAGI. V is cut by 4 bases and J by 1 base, and the space between the germline ends is 7 bases. From the cysteine through the phenylalanine, the CDR3 covers 13 amino acids. The read is trimmed to its CDR3 DNA, 39 bases read in frame from base 1. This clonotype was counted between two and nine times. The clone's antigen remains unknown. No base quality information exists; no much larger clone differs at one position. Full-length TCR variable regions were amplified by 5' RACE PCR using constant-region reverse primers, and then by semi-nested PCR using Nested Universal Primer A. The ReliaPrep RNA Cell Miniprep System was used to extract total RNA, which was then reverse transcribed into 5'RACE-ready cDNA with the SMARTer RACE 5'/3' Kit. Multiplex adaptors were used to barcode the full-length TCR alpha and beta libraries, which were then sequenced on an Illumina MiSeq. The authors processed their data as follows. For each of nine subset-tissue groups, sequencing data from the five patients were combined, and the groups were compared by unsupervised clustering of TCR gene usage. The Morisita-Horn index was used to calculate repertoire similarity, with shared sequences weighted according to their contribution to each repertoire. TCRdb applied fastp at Q25 and MiXCR to the public reads, then kept only in-frame beta chains. Identical CDR3 proteins give one entry, which carries the most common genes and DNA. TCRdb's processing, not the authors', yielded these V and J calls. Across this sample there are about 32,000 distinct CDR3 sequences, with around 22% seen only once. Clones ranked in the top ten supply 4.3% of the sample.

Memory CD4+ T cells were isolated as CD4+CD45RO+CD25- cells. Tregs, naive and memory CD4+ T cells from tumor, blood and ipsilateral draining lymph nodes of a few breast cancer patients underwent full-length TCR alpha and beta sequencing. Ficoll density gradient centrifugation was used to isolate mononuclear cells from either lymph nodes or under 65 ml of peripheral blood. A purity exceeding 90% was confirmed by FACS for the sorted cell populations. Recombination connected TRBV6-5 to TRBJ1-1; tentative D gene TRBD1, with 6 bases matching. This TCR was sampled from a female donor with breast cancer. Sequencing input: memory CD4+ T cells sorted from blood. Read against the paper, the sample's cell subset or site label means: memory CD4+ T cells, CD4+CD45RO+CD25-. The sequence in DNA is TGTGCCAGCAGTTGGGGACAGAACACTGAAGCTTTCTTT. Its coded protein is CASSWGQNTEAFF.